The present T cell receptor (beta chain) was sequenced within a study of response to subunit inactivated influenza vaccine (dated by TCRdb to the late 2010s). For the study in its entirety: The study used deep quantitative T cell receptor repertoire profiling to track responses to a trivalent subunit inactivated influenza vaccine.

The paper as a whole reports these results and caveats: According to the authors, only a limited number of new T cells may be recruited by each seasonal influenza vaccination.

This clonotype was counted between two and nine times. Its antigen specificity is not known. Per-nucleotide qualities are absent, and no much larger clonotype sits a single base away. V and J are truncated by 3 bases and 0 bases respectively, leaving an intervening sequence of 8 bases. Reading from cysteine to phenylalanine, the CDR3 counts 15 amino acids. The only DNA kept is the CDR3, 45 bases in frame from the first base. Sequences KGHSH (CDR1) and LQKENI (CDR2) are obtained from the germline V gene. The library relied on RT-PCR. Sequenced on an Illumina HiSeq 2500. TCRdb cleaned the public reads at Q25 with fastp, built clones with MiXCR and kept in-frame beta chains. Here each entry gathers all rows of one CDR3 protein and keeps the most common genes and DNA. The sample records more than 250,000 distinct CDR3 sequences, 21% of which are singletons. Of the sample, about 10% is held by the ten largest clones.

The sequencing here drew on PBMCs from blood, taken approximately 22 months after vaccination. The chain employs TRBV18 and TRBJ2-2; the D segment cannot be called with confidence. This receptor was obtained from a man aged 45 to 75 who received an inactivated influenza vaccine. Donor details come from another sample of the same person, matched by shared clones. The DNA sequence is TGTGCCAGCTCACCGTCTGCGTCGAACACCGGGGAGCTGTTTTTT. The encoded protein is CASSPSASNTGELFF.